This TCR beta chain was sequenced in a study of T cell repertoires in cytomegalovirus infection. Trimming shortened V by 6 bases and J by 7 bases, and 19 bases separated the two germline ends. The CDR3 runs 15 residues. Germline loops: CDR1 ENHRY, CDR2 SYGVKD. TCRdb analysed the reads with MiXCR anew, one entry per CDR3 protein. This sample has over 200,000 distinct CDR3 sequences; around 13% occur once, and the top ten carry 7.5% to 10%. In this sample, this clonotype turned up a few times. Its antigen is not identified. Study-wide results and caveats: Based on cumulative public TCR beta family frequency, carriers of CMV plus the relevant HLA were identified. CMV-specific TCR beta clonotypes restricted by HLA-C were the ones dominating the ex vivo response.

Sequencing used PBMCs. The clonotype comes from a human donor in good health (CMV status not recorded). Some clones in this sample may be carry-over from other donors' samples. This chain links TRBV10-3 with TRBJ2-1; D might be TRBD2 (6 bases). The CDR3 nucleotides read TGTGCCATCAGGGCTGGGTCGGGGGATACGAATGAGCAGTTCTTC. This codes for CAIRAGSGDTNEQFF.